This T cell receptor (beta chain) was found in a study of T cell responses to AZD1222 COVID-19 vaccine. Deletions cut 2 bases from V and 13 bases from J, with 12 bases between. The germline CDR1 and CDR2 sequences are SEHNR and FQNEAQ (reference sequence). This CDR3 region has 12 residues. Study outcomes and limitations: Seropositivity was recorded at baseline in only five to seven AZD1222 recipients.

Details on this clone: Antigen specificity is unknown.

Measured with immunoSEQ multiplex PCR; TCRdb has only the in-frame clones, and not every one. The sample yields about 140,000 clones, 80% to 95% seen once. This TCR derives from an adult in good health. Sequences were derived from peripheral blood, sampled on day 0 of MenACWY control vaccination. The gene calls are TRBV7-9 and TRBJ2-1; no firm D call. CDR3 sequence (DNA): TGTGCCAGCAGCTTACCGGCCGGCCACCAGTTCTTC. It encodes CASSLPAGHQFF. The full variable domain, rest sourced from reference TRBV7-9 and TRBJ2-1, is DTGVSQNPRHKITKRGQNVTFRCDPISEHNRLYWYRQTLGQGPEFLTYFQNEAQLEKSRLLSDRFSAERPKGSFSTLEIQRTEQGDSAMYLCASSLPAGHQFFGPGTRLTVL.